This passage covers 5 T cell receptor beta chains from one sample sequenced in a study of T cells in Graves' hyperthyroidism and ophthalmopathy. TCR beta CDR3 sequences were amplified from RNA transcripts. During a first-round RT-PCR of the TCR CDR3, the HTBI primer set was used. From the multiplex PCR reads, TCRdb called clonotypes with MiXCR, one entry per CDR3 protein. The sample has hundreds of thousands of distinct CDR3 sequences, 15% to 19% seen once. Input material: blood. All receptors come from a woman aged 18-30 years with Graves' hyperthyroidism.

This clonotype was observed at least ten times. V is TRBV12-3 or TRBV12-4 and J is TRBJ1-6; 7 bases align to TRBD1. With 6 bases clipped from V and 5 bases from J, the junction kept 10 bases outside the gene matches. CDR3 size: 16 residues. CDR3 sequence: CASRPTGSGDNSPLHF. DNA of the CDR3: TGTGCCAGCAGGCCGACAGGGTCTGGGGATAATTCACCCCTCCACTTT.

This clonotype was seen only a few times. The chain is built from TRBV2 and TRBJ2-2; no definite D call. The CDR3 has 17 amino acids. Between the trimmed V and J ends, which lost 6 bases and 6 bases, there was a span of 23 bases. Germline V CDR1 and CDR2: SNHLY, FYNNEI. The CDR3 loop is CASSVGTVGRGPGELFF. CDR3 bases: TGTGCCAGCAGCGTAGGAACTGTTGGGCGCGGCCCCGGGGAGCTGTTTTTT.

This clonotype was detected many times. The chain is built from TRBV28 and TRBJ2-7; no firm D call. The length of the CDR3 is 13 residues. CDR1 is MDHEN and CDR2 is SYDVKM in the germline V gene. V was trimmed by 7 bases and J by 4 bases, leaving 14 bases between them. CDR3 region: CASTRRELYEQYF. Written as DNA, the CDR3 is TGTGCCAGCACCAGGAGAGAGTTGTACGAGCAGTACTTC. The complete variable domain, with remaining parts taken from reference TRBV28 and TRBJ2-7, reads DVKVTQSSRYLVKRTGEKVFLECVQDMDHENMFWYRQDPGLGLRLIYFSYDVKMKEKGDIPEGYSVSREKKERFSLILESASTNQTSMYLCASTRRELYEQYFGPGTRLTVT.

This clonotype was picked up many times. The V call is TRBV12-3 or TRBV12-4, the J call TRBJ2-5; 16 bases line up with TRBD2. V shed 4 bases, J shed 2 bases, and the junction held 22 bases outside the gene matches. The CDR3 has 23 amino acids. The CDR3 bases are TGTGCCAGCAGTTCCCGAGCCTGGGGACTAGCGGGGGGGCGCGGCCGGGGACAAGAGACCCAGTACTTC. Translated: CASSSRAWGLAGGRGRGQETQYF.

This clonotype showed up just a few times. The V gene is TRBV20-1, the J gene TRBJ2-7, with 7 bases fitting TRBD2. The V gene's germline CDR1 is DFQATT and CDR2 SNEGSKA (reference sequence). The length of the CDR3 is 14 residues. In DNA, the CDR3 is TGCAGCGCAAGTCGGGGGGTGAGCTCCTACGAGCAGTACTTC. As protein: CSASRGVSSYEQYF.